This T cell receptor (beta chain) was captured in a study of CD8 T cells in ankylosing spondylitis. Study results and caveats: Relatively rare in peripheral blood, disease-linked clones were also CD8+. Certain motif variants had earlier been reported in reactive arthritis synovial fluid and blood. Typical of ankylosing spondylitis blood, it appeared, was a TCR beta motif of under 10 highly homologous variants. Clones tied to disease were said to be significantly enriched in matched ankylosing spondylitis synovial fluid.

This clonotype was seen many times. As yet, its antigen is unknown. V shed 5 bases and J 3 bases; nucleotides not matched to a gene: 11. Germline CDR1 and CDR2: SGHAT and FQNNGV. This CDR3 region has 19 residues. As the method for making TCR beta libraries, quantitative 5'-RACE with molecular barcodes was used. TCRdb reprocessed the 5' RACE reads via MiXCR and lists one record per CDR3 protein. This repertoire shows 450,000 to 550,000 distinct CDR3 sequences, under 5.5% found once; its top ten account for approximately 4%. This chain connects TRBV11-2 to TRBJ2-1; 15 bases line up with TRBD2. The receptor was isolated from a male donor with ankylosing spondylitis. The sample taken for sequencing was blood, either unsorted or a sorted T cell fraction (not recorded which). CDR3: CASSRAPGTSGGHYNEQFF. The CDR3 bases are TGTGCCAGCAGCCGTGCACCCGGGACTAGCGGGGGGCACTACAATGAGCAGTTCTTC. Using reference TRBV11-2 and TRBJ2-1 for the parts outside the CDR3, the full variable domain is EAGVAQSPRYKIIEKRQSVAFWCNPISGHATLYWYQQILGQGPKLLIQFQNNGVVDDSQLPKDRFSAERLKGVDSTLKIQPAKLEDSAVYLCASSRAPGTSGGHYNEQFFGPGTRLTVL.